The text below deals with one T cell receptor (beta chain). Its target is not known. The data belong to a study of graft-versus-host responses after intestinal transplantation. About the study: Multivisceral, liver-intestinal, or isolated intestinal transplants were performed in recipients. Tacrolimus and steroids were given for around 3 years to all recipients after anti-thymocyte globulin induction. Broader study findings: Early post-transplant falls in HvG clones accompanied the peak levels of circulating GvH clones. The authors found GvH clones in recipient marrow, some appearing first in ileum or blood.

V lost 3 bases and J 0 bases, leaving 9 bases between the germline ends. CDR1 LNHNV and CDR2 YYDKDF come from the germline V gene (reference sequence). The CDR3 loop spans 15 amino acids. Using immunoSEQ multiplex PCR, the repertoire was profiled, and TCRdb retains in-frame clones only, with some absent. Of about 100,000 clones detected, approximately 90% appear once; the ten largest clones hold roughly 0.71%. This sequence was found in a human donor who was the organ donor for an intestinal transplant. V and J are TRBV15 and TRBJ2-4; D is possibly TRBD2 (5 bases). This sample comprised unstimulated CD4+ T cells sorted from spleen or lymph node cells, obtained before transplant. The CDR3 loop is CATSRGGLAKNIQYF. DNA of the CDR3: TGTGCCACCAGCAGGGGCGGACTAGCCAAAAACATTCAGTACTTC.